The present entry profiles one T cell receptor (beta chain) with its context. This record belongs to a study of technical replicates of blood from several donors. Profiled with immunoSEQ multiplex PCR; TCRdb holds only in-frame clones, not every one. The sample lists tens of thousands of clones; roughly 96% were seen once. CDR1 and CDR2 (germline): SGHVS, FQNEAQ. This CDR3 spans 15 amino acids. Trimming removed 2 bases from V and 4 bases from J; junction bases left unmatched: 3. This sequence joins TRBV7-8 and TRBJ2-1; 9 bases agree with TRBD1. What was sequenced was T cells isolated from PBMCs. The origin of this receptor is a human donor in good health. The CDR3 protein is CASSLTGGEYNEQFF. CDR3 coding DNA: TGTGCCAGCAGCTTAACAGGGGGCGAGTACAATGAGCAGTTCTTC.